Presented here are 25 T cell receptor beta chains from one specimen sequenced in a study of response to subunit inactivated influenza vaccine. One entry per CDR3 protein results from TCRdb running MiXCR on the RT-PCR reads. The sample yields 600,000 to 850,000 distinct CDR3 sequences, around 15% seen once. This material consisted of PBMCs from blood, taken 14 to 15 days before vaccination. These receptors were obtained from a man aged 45-60 years who received an inactivated influenza vaccine.

This clonotype occurred many times. In nucleotides, the CDR3 is TGCAGCGTTGAAATGCTAGCGGCCGCGGACAATGAGCAGTTCTTC. Its protein is CSVEMLAAADNEQFF. The V gene is TRBV29-1, the J gene TRBJ2-1; TRBD2 aligns across 7 bases. The CDR3 runs to 15 residues. Losses at the gene ends were 2 bases for V and 5 bases for J; bases not matched to a gene: 9. Germline V gene sequence: CDR1 SQVTM, CDR2 ANQGSEA.

This clonotype was found a few times. This chain links TRBV15 with TRBJ2-7; 9 bases line up with TRBD2. This CDR3 comprises 15 residues. CDR1 and CDR2 from the germline V gene are LNHNV and YYDKDF (reference sequence). The trim removed 0 bases at V and 7 bases at J, leaving 7 bases unmatched. CDR3 protein: CATSRDASGMREQYF. As DNA, the CDR3 is TGTGCCACCAGCAGAGATGCTAGCGGGATGAGGGAGCAGTACTTC.

The chain recombines TRBV3-1 with TRBJ2-1; TRBD2 is a possible D gene (5 bases). CDR1 is LGHDT, CDR2 YNNKEL, per germline (reference sequence). The CDR3 extends over 14 amino acids. Deletions cut 1 base from V and 8 bases from J, with 12 bases between. CDR3 nucleotide sequence: TGTGCCAGCAGCCAAGCACTAGTAAGATATGAGCAGTTCTTC. This translates into CASSQALVRYEQFF.

This chain connects TRBV10-3 to TRBJ1-5, with a tentative D call TRBD1 (6 bases). V lost 7 bases to trimming and J lost 5 bases, with 12 bases between them. The CDR3 has 13 residues. Per germline, CDR1 ENHRY and CDR2 SYGVKD. CDR3 in amino acids: CAINGQYDQPQHF. As DNA, the CDR3 is TGTGCCATCAATGGACAGTACGATCAGCCCCAGCATTTT.

This clonotype has more than one count but fewer than ten. The rearrangement joins TRBV20-1 to TRBJ2-5, with TRBD2 matching over 15 bases. With V trimmed by 0 bases and J by 2 bases, 4 bases remained unmatched. Per the germline V gene, CDR1 is DFQATT and CDR2 is SNEGSKA (reference sequence). This CDR3 is built from 17 residues. CDR3 in DNA: TGCAGTGCTAGAGACGGGACTAGCGGGGGGCCGCAAGAGACCCAGTACTTC. Protein: CSARDGTSGGPQETQYF.

This clonotype was counted between two and nine times. The V call is TRBV20-1, the J call TRBJ1-1; D is possibly TRBD1 (5 bases). CDR1 is DFQATT and CDR2 is SNEGSKA in the germline V gene (reference sequence). The V gene lost 0 bases and the J gene lost 6 bases, with 14 bases spanning the gap. The CDR3 runs 14 residues. CDR3 coding DNA: TGCAGTGCTAGAGAGGGCCTGCTGACAGCTGAAGCTTTCTTT. Protein product: CSAREGLLTAEAFF.

This clonotype has just a few counts. The chain recombines TRBV20-1 with TRBJ2-1; 7 positions agree with TRBD2. V was clipped by 6 bases and J by 4 bases; unmatched bases: 12. The CDR3 loop spans 15 amino acids. Germline CDR1 reads DFQATT; CDR2 reads SNEGSKA (reference sequence). CDR3 nucleotides: TGCAGTGCCCGAGGAAGAGGCGGGGGATACAATGAGCAGTTCTTC. Amino acid sequence: CSARGRGGGYNEQFF.

The gene calls are TRBV15 and TRBJ2-7; no reliable D call. The CDR3 length is 15 residues. Germline V lookup: CDR1 LNHNV, CDR2 YYDKDF (reference sequence). V lost 5 bases to trimming and J lost 0 bases, with 14 bases between them. The CDR3 region is CATSRSRLSSYEQYF. For the CDR3, the DNA is TGTGCCACCAGCCGATCCCGGCTCAGCTCCTACGAGCAGTACTTC.

The sample holds many counts of this clonotype. The V gene is TRBV29-1, the J gene TRBJ2-5; D is uncertain. Trimming took off 1 base at V and 5 bases at J, with 14 bases between the two ends. The CDR3 contains 14 residues. Germline V lookup: CDR1 SQVTM, CDR2 ANQGSEA. CDR3 DNA sequence: TGCAGCGTTGAAGTTGGCAGTTCATTGGAGACCCAGTACTTC. It translates to CSVEVGSSLETQYF.

The V and J genes are TRBV13 and TRBJ2-7; 7 nucleotides align to TRBD2. From germline, CDR1 is PRHDT and CDR2 FYEKMQ (reference sequence). CDR3 length: 14 amino acids. The J segment lost 4 bases and the V segment lost 5 bases, leaving 8 bases of the junction unmatched. In DNA, the CDR3 is TGTGCCAGCAGCCTACGGACTAGAAAGTACGAGCAGTACTTC. This translates into CASSLRTRKYEQYF. Based on the CDR3 plus reference TRBV13 and TRBJ2-7, the full variable domain is AAGVIQSPRHLIKEKRETATLKCYPIPRHDTVYWYQQGPGQDPQFLISFYEKMQSDKGSIPDRFSAQQFSDYHSELNMSSLELGDSALYFCASSLRTRKYEQYFGPGTRLTVT.

The chain carries TRBV28 and TRBJ2-3; maybe TRBD1 (6 bases). This CDR3 spans 16 amino acids. Germline V CDR1 and CDR2: MDHEN, SYDVKM. Trimming cost V 1 base and J 1 base, with 12 bases left between them. CDR3 region: CASSLFGGRRTDTQYF. The CDR3 DNA sequence: TGTGCCAGCAGTTTATTTGGGGGCAGACGCACAGATACGCAGTATTTT.

The chain is built from TRBV6-2 or TRBV6-3 and TRBJ2-1; the D is unclear. This CDR3 contains 12 residues. Germline CDR1 reads MNHEY; CDR2 reads SVGEGT. V was cut by 2 bases and J by 10 bases, with 9 bases left in between. The DNA of the CDR3 is TGTGCCAGCAGTTACGCAGTTAACGAGCAGTTCTTC. It encodes CASSYAVNEQFF.

The J gene is TRBJ2-7, the V gene TRBV7-2, with D perhaps TRBD2 (5 bases). Trimming stripped 1 base from V and 6 bases from J, with 10 bases between. The CDR3 totals 13 residues. Germline lookup yields CDR1 SGHTA and CDR2 FQGNSA. CDR3 protein: CASSLDSVSEQYF. The CDR3 bases are TGTGCCAGCAGCTTAGATAGCGTCTCCGAGCAGTACTTC.

There are many counts of this clonotype. CDR3 nucleotides: TGTGCCAGCAGCCCCGACAGGGGTAAGGGTGGCTACACCTTC. Its protein product is CASSPDRGKGGYTF. V gene TRBV7-2 combines with J gene TRBJ1-2, with 8 bases fitting TRBD1. Losses at the gene ends were 5 bases for V and 7 bases for J; bases not matched to a gene: 9. CDR1 is SGHTA, CDR2 FQGNSA, per germline. The CDR3 is made up of 14 amino acids.

J is TRBJ2-3 and V is TRBV27; 13 nucleotides line up with TRBD2. CDR3 length equals 17 residues. Germline values: CDR1 MNHEY, CDR2 SMNVEV (reference sequence). V trimming: 6 bases; J trimming: 0 bases; junction bases outside the gene matches: 6. CDR3 in amino acids: CASRGTSGETSTDTQYF. The CDR3 DNA follows: TGTGCCAGCAGGGGGACTAGCGGGGAAACTAGCACAGATACGCAGTATTTT.

This clonotype was detected a few times. This chain joins TRBV28 and TRBJ2-3; 7 bases match TRBD2. The CDR3 covers 14 residues. From germline, CDR1 is MDHEN and CDR2 SYDVKM. The J segment lost 6 bases and the V segment lost 4 bases, leaving 7 bases of the junction unmatched. CDR3 DNA sequence: TGTGCCAGCAGTTCCTGGAGCGGGGTGGATACGCAGTATTTT. As protein: CASSSWSGVDTQYF.

The gene calls are TRBV7-9 and TRBJ2-3, with 9 bases fitting TRBD2. The germline gives CDR1 SEHNR, CDR2 FQNEAQ (reference sequence). V gave up 1 base and J gave up 2 bases; unmatched junction bases: 1. This CDR3 comprises 15 residues. Here the CDR3 reads CASSLGGGDTDTQYF. The CDR3 DNA reads as TGTGCCAGCAGCTTAGGCGGGGGGGACACAGATACGCAGTATTTT.

The sample holds a few counts of this clonotype. The chain recombines TRBV2 with TRBJ2-2, with TRBD2 as a possible D gene (6 bases). Trimming stripped 5 bases from V and 6 bases from J, with 10 bases between. The CDR3 spans 13 residues. Germline V gene sequence: CDR1 SNHLY, CDR2 FYNNEI. The CDR3 coding sequence is TGTGCCAGCAGTCCCACTAGCCCCGGGGAGCTGTTTTTT. Residues: CASSPTSPGELFF.

The chain couples TRBV20-1 to TRBJ2-1; D gene uncertain. Trimming shortened V by 1 base and J by 12 bases, and 10 bases separated the two germline ends. CDR1 and CDR2 from the germline V gene are DFQATT and SNEGSKA (reference sequence). CDR3 length: 11 residues. The CDR3 loop is CSARGFVGQFF. The CDR3, as DNA: TGCAGTGCTAGAGGCTTCGTGGGGCAGTTCTTC.

This clonotype was observed a handful of times. The chain is built from TRBV29-1 and TRBJ2-7, with 8 nucleotides matching TRBD1. The ends lost 6 bases at V and 3 bases at J; junction bases unmatched: 13. CDR1 and CDR2 from the germline V gene are SQVTM and ANQGSEA. The CDR3 is 15 amino acids. CDR3 protein: CSVDGQGDSHYEQYF. The CDR3 region has the DNA TGCAGCGTGGATGGACAGGGCGACTCCCACTACGAGCAGTACTTC.

For the CDR3, the DNA is TGTGCCAGCAGCCCCCAGGGAGAAGCCGGGGAGCTGTTTTTT. This gives the protein CASSPQGEAGELFF. The J gene is TRBJ2-2, the V gene TRBV2, with D perhaps being TRBD1 or TRBD2 (5 bases each). The V gene lost 6 bases and the J gene lost 6 bases, with 14 bases spanning the gap. The CDR3 runs 14 residues. Germline CDR1 SNHLY, CDR2 FYNNEI. The complete variable domain, with remaining parts taken from reference TRBV2 and TRBJ2-2, reads EPEVTQTPSHQVTQMGQEVILRCVPISNHLYFYWYRQILGQKVEFLVSFYNNEISEKSEIFDDQFSVERPDGSNFTLKIRSTKLEDSAMYFCASSPQGEAGELFFGEGSRLTVL.

The chain employs TRBV5-1 and TRBJ2-3, with D uncertain. Germline V CDR1 and CDR2: SGHRS, YFSETQ. V was cut by 7 bases and J by 0 bases, with 12 bases left in between. The CDR3 loop spans 14 amino acids. In nucleotides, the CDR3 is TGCGCCAGCGGTGAACGGACGAGCACAGATACGCAGTATTTT. It translates to CASGERTSTDTQYF.

This clonotype showed up many times. The chain employs TRBV7-3 and TRBJ1-5; TRBD1 agrees at 7 bases. The length of the CDR3 is 18 residues. With V trimmed by 2 bases and J by 1 base, 11 bases remained unmatched. Germline values: CDR1 SGHTA, CDR2 FQGTGA. This CDR3 reads CASSLLGNDRVSNQPQHF. The CDR3, as DNA: TGTGCCAGCAGCTTATTGGGGAACGACAGGGTGAGCAATCAGCCCCAGCATTTT. The variable domain in full, completed from reference TRBV7-3 and TRBJ1-5, reads GAGVSQTPSNKVTEKGKYVELRCDPISGHTALYWYRQSLGQGPEFLIYFQGTGAADDSGLPNDRFFAVRPEGSVSTLKIQRTERGDSAVYLCASSLLGNDRVSNQPQHFGDGTRLSIL.

This clonotype was observed a few times. The J gene is TRBJ2-1, the V gene TRBV20-1, with 11 positions matching TRBD2. The CDR3 spans 13 residues. V gave up 6 bases and J gave up 6 bases; unmatched junction bases: 4. Per germline, CDR1 DFQATT and CDR2 SNEGSKA (reference sequence). The CDR3 reads CSAGLAGGNEQFF. The CDR3 DNA follows: TGCAGTGCCGGCCTAGCGGGGGGCAATGAGCAGTTCTTC.

The chain carries TRBV7-2 and TRBJ2-1; maybe TRBD2 (6 bases). Germline loops: CDR1 SGHTA, CDR2 FQGNSA. This CDR3 has 16 residues. Trimming took 0 bases from V and 7 from J, leaving 16 bases between them. The CDR3 loop is CASSLAGRRKGNEQFF. CDR3 DNA: TGTGCCAGCAGCTTAGCGGGGAGGAGGAAAGGGAATGAGCAGTTCTTC. Supplemented by reference TRBV7-2 and TRBJ2-1, the full variable domain reads GAGVSQSPSNKVTEKGKDVELRCDPISGHTALYWYRQSLGQGLEFLIYFQGNSAPDKSGLPSDRFSAERTGGSVSTLTIQRTQQEDSAVYLCASSLAGRRKGNEQFFGPGTRLTVL.